This T cell receptor (beta chain) comes out of a study of blood T cell repertoires in COVID-19. Study details: PBMCs, B-cell-depleted T cells, or T cells were the source of the cDNA or gDNA that made up the material.

Authors' analysis steps: The assay estimated nucleated cells by amplifying reference gene primers. Sequenced by immunoSEQ multiplex PCR; TCRdb stores in-frame clones only, minus some. Clone size and the V and J calls come from that table; the DNA yielded D and trimming. The table lists about 190,000 clones, under 80% of them singletons. This CDR3 is built from 8 residues. Germline lookup yields CDR1 WNHNN and CDR2 SYGVQD (reference sequence). The sequence derives from a woman aged 45 to 65 with acute COVID-19. The chain is built from TRBV10-1 and TRBJ1-5; no reliable D call. The sample taken for sequencing was PBMCs or T cells enriched from blood (not recorded which). This CDR3 is CSQQPQHF. CDR3 coding DNA: TGCTCACAACAGCCCCAGCATTTT.